These 11 T cell receptor beta chains came from one sample sequenced in a study of siplizumab effects on memory and regulatory T cells (dated by TCRdb to about 2019). Library method: the immunoSEQ multiplex PCR assay. The table comes from immuneACCESS by way of TCRdb, which keeps in-frame sequences with V and J called. Part of the clones is missing from these tables; in studies checked, under half for an unresolved V gene and the rest for unknown reasons. Recorded for this sample are 100,000 or so clones; about 91% of them occurred a single time. The top ten clones comprise around 0.15% of the sample. The sample was CD4+ T cells sorted from blood. The receptors here all came from a human donor in good health.

CDR3 coding DNA: TGTGCCAGCAGGATTTTAAAATCTGGCTACGAGCAGTACTTC. Protein product: CASRILKSGYEQYF. V usage is TRBV11-2 and J usage is TRBJ2-7, with D unclear. The CDR3 spans 14 residues. The germline V gene encodes CDR1 SGHAT and CDR2 FQNNGV. Trimming took off 6 bases at V and 3 bases at J, with 15 bases between the two ends.

The V call is TRBV5-1, the J call TRBJ2-6, with no clear D. This CDR3 contains 14 residues. Trimming left V 2 bases short and J 2 bases short, with 5 bases between. Germline V CDR1 and CDR2: SGHRS, YFSETQ. Here the CDR3 reads CASSFGPGANVLTF. In DNA, the CDR3 is TGCGCCAGCAGCTTTGGGCCTGGGGCCAACGTCCTGACTTTC. Combining the CDR3 with reference TRBV5-1 and TRBJ2-6 gives the whole variable domain KAGVTQTPRYLIKTRGQQVTLSCSPISGHRSVSWYQQTPGQGLQFLFEYFSETQRNKGNFPGRFSGRQFSNSRSEMNVSTLELGDSALYLCASSFGPGANVLTFGAGSRLTVL.

V gene TRBV15 combines with J gene TRBJ1-2, with D unclear. Germline lookup yields CDR1 LNHNV and CDR2 YYDKDF (reference sequence). The CDR3 totals 14 residues. V lost 0 bases and J lost 3, with 8 bases in between. CDR3 bases: TGTGCCACCAGCAGAGACATCTATGACTATGGCTACACCTTC. Translating gives CATSRDIYDYGYTF. Based on the CDR3 plus reference TRBV15 and TRBJ1-2, the full variable domain is DAMVIQNPRYQVTQFGKPVTLSCSQTLNHNVMYWYQQKSSQAPKLLFHYYDKDFNNEADTPDNFQSRRPNTSFCFLDIRSPGLGDTAMYLCATSRDIYDYGYTFGSGTRLTVV.

V usage is TRBV11-3 and J usage is TRBJ1-2; no clear D gene. Trimming stripped 4 bases from V and 3 bases from J, with 9 bases between. Germline values: CDR1 SGHNT, CDR2 YENEEA. The CDR3 spans 13 residues. The CDR3 DNA sequence: TGTGCCAGCAGCTCAGCGACCGACTATGGCTACACCTTC. As protein: CASSSATDYGYTF.

The CDR3 sequence: CASSLGGRETQYF. For the CDR3, the DNA is TGTGCCAGCAGCTTGGGTGGCCGAGAGACCCAGTACTTC. The rearrangement links TRBV11-1 to TRBJ2-5, with unresolved D. Germline-derived CDR1 and CDR2 are SGHAT and FQDESV (reference sequence). This CDR3 is built from 13 residues. Trimming took off 3 bases at V and 4 bases at J, with 9 bases between the two ends.

V is TRBV9 and J is TRBJ2-4; D possibly corresponds to TRBD1 (5 bases). CDR1 and CDR2 from the germline V gene are SGDLS and YYNGEE. The CDR3 is 14 residues long. Trimming took off 0 bases at V and 6 bases at J, with 10 bases between the two ends. CDR3 protein: CASSVEAGPNIQYF. The CDR3 nucleotides read TGTGCCAGCAGCGTAGAGGCAGGGCCAAACATTCAGTACTTC.

The chain employs TRBV5-1 and TRBJ2-1, with D uncertain. CDR1 and CDR2 (germline): SGHRS, YFSETQ. There are 16 residues in the CDR3. V was trimmed by 1 base and J by 1 base, leaving 12 bases between them. The CDR3, as DNA: TGCGCCAGCAGCTTGTCCGGGCCCAGTTCCTACAATGAGCAGTTCTTC. It codes for CASSLSGPSSYNEQFF.

J is TRBJ2-1 and V is TRBV12-5; TRBD1 agrees at 7 bases. The V and J ends lost 0 bases and 3 bases, in that order; junction bases with no gene match: 5. The CDR3 is 16 amino acids. The germline V gene encodes CDR1 LGHNT and CDR2 FRNRAP. CDR3 in amino acids: CASGLVVSGGYNEQFF. The CDR3 region has the DNA TGTGCTAGTGGTTTGGTAGTATCAGGGGGCTACAATGAGCAGTTCTTC.

The V gene is TRBV5-1, the J gene TRBJ1-2; the D is unclear. Trimming removed 1 base from V and 6 bases from J, with 19 bases in between. Germline lookup yields CDR1 SGHRS and CDR2 YFSETQ. This CDR3 region has 16 residues. CDR3 loop: CASSLPQPANSDGYTF. In DNA form, the CDR3 reads TGCGCCAGCAGCTTGCCCCAACCGGCTAATTCCGATGGCTACACCTTC.

The genes are TRBV5-5 and TRBJ1-2; 8 bases are shared with TRBD1. CDR3 length: 15 residues. Germline assignment: CDR1 SGHKS and CDR2 YYEKEE (reference sequence). J lost 8 bases, V lost 3 bases, and 12 bases had no gene match. The DNA of the CDR3 is TGTGCCAGCAGCTCGGTGACAGGGGAAGTCGTCGGCTACACCTTC. Protein product: CASSSVTGEVVGYTF.

In nucleotides, the CDR3 is TGTGCCAGCAGTTGGGCTTCGGAGGGAGGCTACACCTTC. Translating gives CASSWASEGGYTF. This chain connects TRBV6-6 to TRBJ1-2; no reliable D call. The germline CDR1 and CDR2 sequences are MNHNY and SVGAGI (reference sequence). The V gene lost 4 bases and the J gene lost 8 bases, with 14 bases spanning the gap. The CDR3 has 13 amino acids.